This entry features one TCR beta chain sequence. The antigen is undetermined. These data originate in a study of blood T cells in healthy people across ages. Regarding the study as a whole: Diversity was higher, and naive CD4+ cells more numerous, in long-lived donors than in aged donors. A conclusive naive versus antigen-experienced comparison was prevented by the unsorted PBMCs.

V lost 7 bases and J 2 bases, leaving 17 bases between the germline ends. The CDR3 contains 15 residues. The V gene's germline CDR1 is SGHVS and CDR2 FQNEAQ. Alongside a J-beta primer mix, a sample-barcoded 5' primer served in a second PCR lasting roughly 6 to 12 cycles. Each CDR3 protein gets one entry after TCRdb re-called the 5' RACE reads with MiXCR. Of 920,000 or so distinct CDR3 sequences listed, 40% to 45% are singletons. Drawn from each donor were 7.5 to 10 milliliters of peripheral blood. The source material was blood. This clonotype originated in a woman aged 55-70 years in good health. This chain links TRBV7-8 with TRBJ2-5; tentative D call: TRBD1 (5 bases). The CDR3 DNA is TGTGCCAGCAACAGCTTCTTAGGGGCACAAGAGACCCAGTACTTC. This translates into CASNSFLGAQETQYF.